This TCR beta chain derives from a study of T-cell reconstitution after alpha-beta-depleted transplantation in children. Researchers prepared the TCRbeta library using unique molecular identifiers, the study reports. TCRdb re-derived calls from the PCR reads in MiXCR, one entry per CDR3 protein. The table has more than 200,000 distinct CDR3 sequences, roughly a quarter seen once; the top ten hold 4% to 6%. Trimming took off 4 bases at V and 1 base at J, with 6 bases between the two ends. This CDR3 is 13 amino acids long. The germline CDR1 and CDR2 sequences are LNHNV and YYDKDF (reference sequence). This sequence was found in a female patient aged 2-10 years who had a stem cell transplant for congenital amegakaryocytic thrombocytopenia, so the T cells may come from the graft donor. This sequence joins TRBV15 and TRBJ2-3; unclear D gene. This material consisted of PBMCs, mostly from graft donor cells, taken 360 days after TCRalphabeta/CD19-depleted stem cell transplant. CDR3 sequence reads: CATSIAGTDTQYF. Written as DNA, the CDR3 is TGTGCCACCAGCATTGCAGGCACAGATACGCAGTATTTT. Variable domain in full (rest from reference TRBV15 and TRBJ2-3): DAMVIQNPRYQVTQFGKPVTLSCSQTLNHNVMYWYQQKSSQAPKLLFHYYDKDFNNEADTPDNFQSRRPNTSFCFLDIRSPGLGDTAMYLCATSIAGTDTQYFGPGTRLTVL.